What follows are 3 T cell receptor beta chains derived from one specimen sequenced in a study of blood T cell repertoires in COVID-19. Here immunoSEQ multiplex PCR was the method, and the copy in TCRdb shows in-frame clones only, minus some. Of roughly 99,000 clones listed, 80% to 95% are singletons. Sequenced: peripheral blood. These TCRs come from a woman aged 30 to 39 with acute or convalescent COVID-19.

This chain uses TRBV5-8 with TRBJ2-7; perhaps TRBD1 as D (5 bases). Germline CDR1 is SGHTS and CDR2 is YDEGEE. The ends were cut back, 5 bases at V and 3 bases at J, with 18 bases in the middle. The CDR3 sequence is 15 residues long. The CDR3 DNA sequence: TGTGCCAGCAGTTTAGTGGGCGGAGACAGCTACGAGCAGTACTTC. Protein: CASSLVGGDSYEQYF.

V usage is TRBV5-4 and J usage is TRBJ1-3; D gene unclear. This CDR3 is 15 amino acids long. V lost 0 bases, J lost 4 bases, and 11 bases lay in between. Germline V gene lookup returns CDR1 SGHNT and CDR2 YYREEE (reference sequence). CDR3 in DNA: TGTGCCAGCAGCTTGGTTCCGGCAGGAGGAAACACCATATATTTT. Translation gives CASSLVPAGGNTIYF.

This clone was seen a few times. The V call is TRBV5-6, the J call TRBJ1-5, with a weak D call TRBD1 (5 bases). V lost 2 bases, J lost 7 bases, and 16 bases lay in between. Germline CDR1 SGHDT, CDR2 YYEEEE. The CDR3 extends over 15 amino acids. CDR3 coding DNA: TGTGCCAGCAGCTTCGATGGGGGGTCGGCCCAGCCCCAGCATTTT. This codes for CASSFDGGSAQPQHF. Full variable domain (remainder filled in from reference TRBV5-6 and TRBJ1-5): DAGVTQSPTHLIKTRGQQVTLRCSPKSGHDTVSWYQQALGQGPQFIFQYYEEEERQRGNFPDRFSGHQFPNYSSELNVNALLLGDSALYLCASSFDGGSAQPQHFGDGTRLSIL.